Here is one TCR beta chain with its context. This specimen belongs to a study of blood T cell repertoires in COVID-19. Study details: Samples came from the United States, Italy and Spain, spanning acute and convalescent COVID-19. T cells, B-cell-depleted T cells, or PBMCs provided the cDNA or gDNA that served as material.

Per the authors' pipeline: Reference gene primer amplification gave nucleated cell count estimates. The repertoire was sequenced with immunoSEQ multiplex PCR; TCRdb's copy has only in-frame clones and lacks some. V, J and clone size were drawn from that table, and D and trimming were deduced from the DNA. The sample lists 150,000 or so clones, 60% to 80% occurring once. The sequence was obtained from a woman in her 70s with acute or convalescent COVID-19. The sample consisted of peripheral blood.

CDR3 sequence (DNA): TGCGCCAGCAGCCAAGATGTTGGGGGGGGTGTAAAGGCCCAGTACTTC. Protein: CASSQDVGGGVKAQYF. The chain combines TRBV4-3 with TRBJ2-5; TRBD2 matches 7 bases. Germline V gene sequence: CDR1 LGHNA, CDR2 YSLEER. J was trimmed by 9 bases and V by 0 bases; bases with no gene match: 13. This CDR3 has 16 amino acids.